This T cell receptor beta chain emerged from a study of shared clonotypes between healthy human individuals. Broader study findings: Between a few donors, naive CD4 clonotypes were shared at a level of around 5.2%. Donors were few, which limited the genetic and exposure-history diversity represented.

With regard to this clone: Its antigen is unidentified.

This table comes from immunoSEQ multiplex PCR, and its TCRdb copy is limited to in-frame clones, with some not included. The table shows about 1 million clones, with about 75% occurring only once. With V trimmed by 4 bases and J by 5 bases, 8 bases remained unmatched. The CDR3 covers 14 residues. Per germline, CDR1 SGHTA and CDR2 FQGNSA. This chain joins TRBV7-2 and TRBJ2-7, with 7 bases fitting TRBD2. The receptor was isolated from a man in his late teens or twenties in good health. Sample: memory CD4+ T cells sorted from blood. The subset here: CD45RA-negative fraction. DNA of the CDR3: TGTGCCAGCAGCTCGGGGCGGGAGTGGGACGAGCAGTACTTC. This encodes CASSSGREWDEQYF.